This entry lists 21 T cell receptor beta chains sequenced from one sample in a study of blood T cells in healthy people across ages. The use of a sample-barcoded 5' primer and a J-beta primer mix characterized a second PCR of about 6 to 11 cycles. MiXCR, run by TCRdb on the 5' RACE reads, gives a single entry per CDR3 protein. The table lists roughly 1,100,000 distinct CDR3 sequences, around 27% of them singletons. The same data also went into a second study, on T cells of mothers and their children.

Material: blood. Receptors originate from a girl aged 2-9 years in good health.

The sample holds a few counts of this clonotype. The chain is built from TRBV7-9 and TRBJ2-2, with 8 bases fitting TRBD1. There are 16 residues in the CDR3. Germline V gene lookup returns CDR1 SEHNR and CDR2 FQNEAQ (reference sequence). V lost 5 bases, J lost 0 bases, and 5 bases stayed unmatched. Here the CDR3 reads CASSPAGGANTGELFF. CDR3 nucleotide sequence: TGTGCCAGCAGCCCCGCAGGGGGCGCGAACACCGGGGAGCTGTTTTTT.

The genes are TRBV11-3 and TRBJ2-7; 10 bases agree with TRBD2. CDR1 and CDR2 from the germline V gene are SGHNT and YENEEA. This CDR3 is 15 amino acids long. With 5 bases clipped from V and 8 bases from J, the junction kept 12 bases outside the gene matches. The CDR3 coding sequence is TGTGCCAGCAGCGGGACGGGACTAGCGAGCTTGAAGCAGTACTTC. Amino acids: CASSGTGLASLKQYF.

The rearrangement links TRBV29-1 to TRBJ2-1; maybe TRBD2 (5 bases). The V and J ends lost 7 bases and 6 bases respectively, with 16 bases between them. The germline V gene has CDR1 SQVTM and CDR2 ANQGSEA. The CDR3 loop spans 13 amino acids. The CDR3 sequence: CSAATKDRNEQFF. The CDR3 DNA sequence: TGCAGCGCGGCGACTAAGGACCGCAATGAGCAGTTCTTC.

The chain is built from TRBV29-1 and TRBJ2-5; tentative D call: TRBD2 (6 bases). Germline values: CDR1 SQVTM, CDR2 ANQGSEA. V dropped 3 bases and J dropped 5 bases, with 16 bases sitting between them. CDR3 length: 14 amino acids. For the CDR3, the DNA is TGCAGCGTTGAGACTAGAACCGGGGTGGAGACCCAGTACTTC. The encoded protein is CSVETRTGVETQYF.

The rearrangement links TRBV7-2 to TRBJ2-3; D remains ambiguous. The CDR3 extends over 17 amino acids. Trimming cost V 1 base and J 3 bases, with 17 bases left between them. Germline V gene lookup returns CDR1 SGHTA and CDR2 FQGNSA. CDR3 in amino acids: CASSLVSSSVGTDTQYF. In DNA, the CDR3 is TGTGCCAGCAGCTTAGTTAGTTCGAGTGTTGGGACAGATACGCAGTATTTT.

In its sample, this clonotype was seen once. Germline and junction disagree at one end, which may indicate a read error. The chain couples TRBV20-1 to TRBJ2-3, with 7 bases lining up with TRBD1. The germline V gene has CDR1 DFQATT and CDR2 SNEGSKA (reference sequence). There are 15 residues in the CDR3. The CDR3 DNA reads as TGCAATGCTAGGGGGCGGTCCCGAAGCACAGATACGCAGTATTTT. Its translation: CNARGRSRSTDTQYF.

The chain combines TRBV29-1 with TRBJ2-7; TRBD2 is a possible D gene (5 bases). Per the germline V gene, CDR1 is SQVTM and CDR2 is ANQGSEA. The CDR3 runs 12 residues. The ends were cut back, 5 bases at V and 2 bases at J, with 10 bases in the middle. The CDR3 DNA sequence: TGCAGCGTTCGTAAGGGAGCCTACGAGCAGTACTTC. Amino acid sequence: CSVRKGAYEQYF.

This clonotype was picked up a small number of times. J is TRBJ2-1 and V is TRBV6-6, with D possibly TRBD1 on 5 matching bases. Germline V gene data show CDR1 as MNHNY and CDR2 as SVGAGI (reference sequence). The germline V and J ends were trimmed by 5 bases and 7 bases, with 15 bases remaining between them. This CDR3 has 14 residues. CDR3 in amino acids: CASSQVGQFNEQFF. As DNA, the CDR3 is TGTGCCAGCAGTCAGGTGGGGCAGTTTAATGAGCAGTTCTTC.

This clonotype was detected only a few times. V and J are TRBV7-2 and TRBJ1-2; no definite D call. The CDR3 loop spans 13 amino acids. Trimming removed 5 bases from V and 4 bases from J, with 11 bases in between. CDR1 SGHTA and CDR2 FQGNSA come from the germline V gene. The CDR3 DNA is TGTGCCAGCAGCGAACCGGGATTCTATGGCTACACCTTC. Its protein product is CASSEPGFYGYTF.

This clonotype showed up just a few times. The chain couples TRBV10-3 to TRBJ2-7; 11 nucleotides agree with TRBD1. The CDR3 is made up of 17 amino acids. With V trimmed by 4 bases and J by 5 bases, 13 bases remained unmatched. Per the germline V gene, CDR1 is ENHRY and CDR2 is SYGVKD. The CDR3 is CAISGTMTGTGGHEQYF. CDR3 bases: TGTGCCATCAGTGGGACCATGACTGGGACAGGGGGACACGAGCAGTACTTC.

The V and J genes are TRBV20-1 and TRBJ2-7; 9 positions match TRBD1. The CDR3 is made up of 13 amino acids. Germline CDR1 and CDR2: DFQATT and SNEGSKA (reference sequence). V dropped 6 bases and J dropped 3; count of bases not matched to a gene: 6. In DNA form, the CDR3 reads TGCAGTGCCACGGGACAGGGATTCTACGAGCAGTACTTC. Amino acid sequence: CSATGQGFYEQYF.

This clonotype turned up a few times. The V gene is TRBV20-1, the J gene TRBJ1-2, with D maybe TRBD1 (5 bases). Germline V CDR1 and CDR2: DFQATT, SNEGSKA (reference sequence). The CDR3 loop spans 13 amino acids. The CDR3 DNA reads TGCAGCCCTAGAGGGCGGGGGTCTGGCGGCTACACCTTC. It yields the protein CSPRGRGSGGYTF.

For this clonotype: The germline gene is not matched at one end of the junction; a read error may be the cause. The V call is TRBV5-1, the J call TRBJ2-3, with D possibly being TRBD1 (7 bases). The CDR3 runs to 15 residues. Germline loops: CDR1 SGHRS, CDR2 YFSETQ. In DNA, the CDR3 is TGCGCCAGCAGCTTGTTGGAGGGGGCCACAGATGCGCAGTATTTT. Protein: CASSLLEGATDAQYF.

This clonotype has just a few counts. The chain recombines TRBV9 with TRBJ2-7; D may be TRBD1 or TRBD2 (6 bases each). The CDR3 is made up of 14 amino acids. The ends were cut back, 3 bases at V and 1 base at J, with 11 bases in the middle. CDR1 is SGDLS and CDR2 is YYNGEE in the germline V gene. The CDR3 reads CASSGGGGSYEQYF. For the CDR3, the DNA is TGTGCCAGCAGCGGAGGAGGGGGATCCTACGAGCAGTACTTC.

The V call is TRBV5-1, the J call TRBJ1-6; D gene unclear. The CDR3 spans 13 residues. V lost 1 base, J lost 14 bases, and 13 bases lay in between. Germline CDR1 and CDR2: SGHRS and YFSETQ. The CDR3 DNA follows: TGCGCCAGCAGCTTGTCCTATCCCGCGTCCCTCCACTTT. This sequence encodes CASSLSYPASLHF.

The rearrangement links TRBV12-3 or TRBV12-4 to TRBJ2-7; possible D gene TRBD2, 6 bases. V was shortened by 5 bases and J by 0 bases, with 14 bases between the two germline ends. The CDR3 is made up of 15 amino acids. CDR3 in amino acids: CASSHAGTYSYEQYF. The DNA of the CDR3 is TGTGCCAGCAGTCACGCCGGGACTTACTCCTACGAGCAGTACTTC.

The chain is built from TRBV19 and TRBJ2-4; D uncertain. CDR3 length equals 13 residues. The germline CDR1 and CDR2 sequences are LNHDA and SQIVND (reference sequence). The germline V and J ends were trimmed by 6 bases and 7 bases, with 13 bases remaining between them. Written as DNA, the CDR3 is TGTGCCAGTAGGGTAGGAACAACTAACATTCAGTACTTC. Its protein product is CASRVGTTNIQYF.

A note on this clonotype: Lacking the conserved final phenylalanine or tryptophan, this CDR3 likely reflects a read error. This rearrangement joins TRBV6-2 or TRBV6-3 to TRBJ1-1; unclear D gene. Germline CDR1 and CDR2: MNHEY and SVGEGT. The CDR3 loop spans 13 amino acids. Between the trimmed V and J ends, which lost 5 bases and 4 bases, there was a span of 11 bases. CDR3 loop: CASSLRETTEAFL. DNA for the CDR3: TGTGCCAGCAGTCTCCGGGAAACCACTGAAGCTTTCCTT.

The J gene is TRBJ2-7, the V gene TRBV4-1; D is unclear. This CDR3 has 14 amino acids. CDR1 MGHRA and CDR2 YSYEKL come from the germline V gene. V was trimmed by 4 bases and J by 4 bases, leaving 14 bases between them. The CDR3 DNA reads TGCGCCAGCAGCCCCGGCTTGCATGGATACGAGCAGTACTTC. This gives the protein CASSPGLHGYEQYF.

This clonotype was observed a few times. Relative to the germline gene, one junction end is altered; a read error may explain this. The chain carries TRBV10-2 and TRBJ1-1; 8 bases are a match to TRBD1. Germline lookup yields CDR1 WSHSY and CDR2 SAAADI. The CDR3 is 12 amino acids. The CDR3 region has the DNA TGCGCCTGCAGACAGGGGAACGTTGAAGCTTTCTTT. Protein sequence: CACRQGNVEAFF.

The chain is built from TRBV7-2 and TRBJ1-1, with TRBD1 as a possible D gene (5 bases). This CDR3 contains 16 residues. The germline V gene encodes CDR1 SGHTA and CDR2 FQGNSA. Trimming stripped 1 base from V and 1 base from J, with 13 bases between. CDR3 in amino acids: CASSLESGRENTEAFF. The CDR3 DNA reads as TGTGCCAGCAGCTTAGAGTCCGGCAGGGAGAACACTGAAGCTTTCTTT.